Listed here are 25 T cell receptor beta chains from one sample, sequenced in a study of T cell responses to AZD1222 COVID-19 vaccine. Repertoires were generated with immunoSEQ multiplex PCR, while TCRdb's copy carries only in-frame clones and drops some. Here the sample spans roughly 170,000 clones, around nine tenths being singletons. The sequences come from peripheral blood, collected on day 0 of AZD1222 vaccination. These receptor sequences come from an adult in good health.

This chain joins TRBV19 and TRBJ2-3; no reliable D call. V lost 6 bases and J 0 bases, leaving 10 bases between the germline ends. Germline CDR1 LNHDA, CDR2 SQIVND (reference sequence). The CDR3 sequence is 14 residues long. CDR3 nucleotides: TGTGCCAGTAGGAGGCTGGAAAGCACAGATACGCAGTATTTT. Residues: CASRRLESTDTQYF.

This chain connects TRBV5-1 to TRBJ2-5; D is perhaps TRBD2 (5 bases). From germline, CDR1 is SGHRS and CDR2 YFSETQ. The CDR3 consists of 14 residues. V lost 3 bases, J lost 4 bases, and 13 bases lay in between. CDR3 nucleotide sequence: TGCGCCAGCAGCTCGGACTCGGGGTTAGAGACCCAGTACTTC. It encodes CASSSDSGLETQYF.

The rearrangement uses TRBV5-8 and TRBJ2-3, with 8 positions matching TRBD1. This CDR3 has 15 residues. Germline CDR1 reads SGHTS; CDR2 reads YDEGEE. Germline trimming cut 2 bases from V and 2 bases from J; bases unmatched to any gene: 4. CDR3 coding DNA: TGTGCCAGCAGCTTCAGGGGGCAACACACAGATACGCAGTATTTT. Residues: CASSFRGQHTDTQYF.

V gene TRBV12-3 or TRBV12-4 combines with J gene TRBJ1-1; D ambiguous. The CDR3 sequence is 11 residues long. Deletions cut 1 base from V and 8 bases from J, with 5 bases between. CDR3 nucleotides: TGTGCCAGCAGTTTAGGAGGGGAAGCTTTCTTT. This codes for CASSLGGEAFF.

Turning to this clone: Other DNA variants within this sample encode the same CDR3. The chain is built from TRBV5-4 and TRBJ1-1; TRBD1 might be the D (6 bases). The CDR3 is made up of 13 amino acids. The ends were cut back, 4 bases at V and 2 bases at J, with 9 bases in the middle. Germline V CDR1 and CDR2: SGHNT, YYREEE (reference sequence). CDR3 coding DNA: TGTGCCAGCAGCCTAGGGGGAAACACTGAAGCTTTCTTT. Protein: CASSLGGNTEAFF.

This clone was observed once. In DNA form, the CDR3 reads TGTGCCAGCCGGGACAGGAGAGATACGCAGTATTTT. Amino acids: CASRDRRDTQYF. The chain combines TRBV5-6 with TRBJ2-3; 8 positions agree with TRBD1. The length of the CDR3 is 12 residues. After removal of 7 bases from V and 5 bases from J, the junction contained 3 bases not matched to a gene. Germline CDR1 is SGHDT and CDR2 is YYEEEE.

The chain uses TRBV28 and TRBJ2-7, with D possibly TRBD2 on 6 matching bases. Trimming shortened V by 4 bases and J by 0 bases, and 13 bases separated the two germline ends. CDR3 length: 15 residues. Germline V gives CDR1 MDHEN, CDR2 SYDVKM. CDR3 DNA sequence: TGTGCCAGCAGTTCCTTAGCGGAGGCCTCCTACGAGCAGTACTTC. Translation gives CASSSLAEASYEQYF.

This rearrangement joins TRBV4-2 to TRBJ1-2, with D unclear. The CDR3 covers 12 residues. Trimming left V 4 bases short and J 8 bases short, with 11 bases between. CDR1 is LGHNA and CDR2 is YNFKEQ in the germline V gene. The CDR3 nucleotides read TGTGCCAGCAGCCTCGGTGTAGAAGGCTACACCTTC. It specifies CASSLGVEGYTF.

This chain joins TRBV18 and TRBJ2-5; TRBD1 matches 10 bases. The CDR3 length is 16 residues. In germline, CDR1 is KGHSH, CDR2 LQKENI. V was clipped by 6 bases and J by 5 bases; unmatched bases: 12. CDR3 protein: CASSPRGQGKEETQYF. The DNA for the CDR3 is TGTGCCAGCTCCCCAAGGGGACAGGGGAAGGAGGAGACCCAGTACTTC.

The chain uses TRBV7-9 and TRBJ1-1; possible D gene TRBD1, 6 bases. The V and J ends lost 0 bases and 9 bases respectively, with 11 bases between them. Per the germline V gene, CDR1 is SEHNR and CDR2 is FQNEAQ (reference sequence). The CDR3 contains 13 residues. In DNA, the CDR3 is TGTGCCAGCAGCTTAGCTGGGGGGCGGAAAGCTTTCTTT. Translated: CASSLAGGRKAFF. The full variable domain, its missing parts supplied by reference TRBV7-9 and TRBJ1-1, is DTGVSQNPRHKITKRGQNVTFRCDPISEHNRLYWYRQTLGQGPEFLTYFQNEAQLEKSRLLSDRFSAERPKGSFSTLEIQRTEQGDSAMYLCASSLAGGRKAFFGQGTRLTVV.

The rearrangement joins TRBV7-8 to TRBJ1-5, with D possibly matching TRBD1 (6 bases). The germline CDR1 and CDR2 sequences are SGHVS and FQNEAQ. V was clipped by 4 bases and J by 7 bases, with 17 bases between them. The length of the CDR3 is 15 residues. In DNA form, the CDR3 reads TGTGCCAGCAGCTCCTACAGGGTGTCGCCACAGCCCCAGCATTTT. Its protein is CASSSYRVSPQPQHF.

The J gene is TRBJ1-1, the V gene TRBV11-2, with 9 bases that match TRBD1. The CDR3 contains 17 residues. Germline V lookup: CDR1 SGHAT, CDR2 FQNNGV. The V gene end was trimmed by 5 bases and the J gene end by 0 bases; junction bases not matched to a gene: 10. The CDR3 DNA reads as TGTGCCAGCAGCGACACAGGGGGCGCTGGGGTGAACACTGAAGCTTTCTTT. This translates into CASSDTGGAGVNTEAFF.

This chain links TRBV27 with TRBJ2-7; D tentatively fits TRBD1 or TRBD2 (5 bases each). The V gene's germline CDR1 is MNHEY and CDR2 SMNVEV (reference sequence). This CDR3 region has 14 residues. V was trimmed by 5 bases and J by 3 bases, leaving 14 bases between them. CDR3 in amino acids: CASSTHRDRYEQYF. DNA for the CDR3: TGTGCCAGCAGTACCCATCGGGACCGCTACGAGCAGTACTTC.

This chain connects TRBV7-2 to TRBJ2-1; 9 bases map to TRBD1. V lost 5 bases to trimming and J lost 4 bases; unmatched junction nucleotides: 6. CDR1 and CDR2 from the germline V gene are SGHTA and FQGNSA. The CDR3 has 15 amino acids. CDR3 coding DNA: TGTGCCAGCAGCACCTCCGGGACAGGGTACAATGAGCAGTTCTTC. Amino acid sequence: CASSTSGTGYNEQFF. Filled out from reference TRBV7-2 and TRBJ2-1, the complete variable domain reads GAGVSQSPSNKVTEKGKDVELRCDPISGHTALYWYRQSLGQGLEFLIYFQGNSAPDKSGLPSDRFSAERTGGSVSTLTIQRTQQEDSAVYLCASSTSGTGYNEQFFGPGTRLTVL.

This clone was counted a few times. The gene calls are TRBV24-1 and TRBJ2-1, with D perhaps TRBD2 (6 bases). CDR1 and CDR2 from the germline V gene are KGHDR and SFDVKD. With 9 bases removed from V and 6 bases from J, the gap between germline ends came to 20 bases. CDR3 length: 15 residues. CDR3 protein: CATSGLPRDGNEQFF. The CDR3 DNA is TGTGCCACCTCTGGACTGCCGCGGGACGGCAATGAGCAGTTCTTC.

The chain links TRBV3-1 (or the pseudogene TRBV3-2) to TRBJ2-2; tentatively, D is TRBD1 (5 bases). Trimming removed 2 bases at V and 1 base at J, with 8 bases between. The germline gives CDR1 LGHDT, CDR2 YNNKEL (reference sequence). CDR3 length: 15 residues. The chain's CDR3 is CASSQLTGNTGELFF. As DNA, the CDR3 is TGTGCCAGCAGCCAACTTACAGGGAACACCGGGGAGCTGTTTTTT.

In DNA form, the CDR3 reads TGTGCCAGTAGCCCTGGGGGACTCGATGAGCAGTTCTTC. Protein product: CASSPGGLDEQFF. The chain has TRBV19 and TRBJ2-1; a possible D gene is TRBD2 (6 bases). V was cut by 6 bases and J by 8 bases, with 14 bases left in between. Germline V gives CDR1 LNHDA, CDR2 SQIVND (reference sequence). CDR3 length: 13 amino acids.

J is TRBJ2-2 and V is TRBV10-1, with D hard to call. Germline assignment: CDR1 WNHNN and CDR2 SYGVQD (reference sequence). The V end was cut by 4 bases, the J end by 5 bases, with 8 bases between. The CDR3 contains 13 residues. As DNA, the CDR3 is TGCGCCAGCAGTGTCACCGCAACCGGGGAGCTGTTTTTT. Translating gives CASSVTATGELFF.

The chain uses TRBV5-8 and TRBJ1-5; D not resolved. The ends were cut back, 7 bases at V and 0 bases at J, with 5 bases in the middle. The germline V gene encodes CDR1 SGHTS and CDR2 YDEGEE. The CDR3 consists of 12 residues. The CDR3 reads CASGPSNQPQHF. In DNA, the CDR3 is TGTGCCAGCGGACCTAGCAATCAGCCCCAGCATTTT.

The CDR3 region has the DNA TGTGCCAGCAGTGACTCCAGACCTAATTCACCCCTCCACTTT. Translation gives CASSDSRPNSPLHF. The chain couples TRBV6-4 to TRBJ1-6; no firm D call. V lost 0 bases, J lost 6 bases, and 6 bases lay in between. The CDR3 has 14 residues. Germline CDR1 MRHNA, CDR2 SNTAGT.

CDR3 residues: CASSQGDSPNGFGYTF. CDR3 DNA sequence: TGTGCCAGCTCTCAGGGGGACTCTCCAAACGGTTTCGGCTACACCTTC. The rearrangement joins TRBV9 to TRBJ1-2; TRBD1 aligns across 7 bases. V lost 7 bases, J lost 8 bases, and 20 bases stayed unmatched. This CDR3 has 16 amino acids. Per the germline V gene, CDR1 is SGDLS and CDR2 is YYNGEE.

The V call is TRBV12-3 or TRBV12-4, the J call TRBJ1-2; D is uncertain. V was trimmed by 8 bases and J by 2 bases, leaving 12 bases between them. CDR3 length: 13 amino acids. The chain's CDR3 is CASALGNNYGYTF. CDR3 nucleotide sequence: TGTGCCAGCGCTCTAGGGAACAACTATGGCTACACCTTC.

Here the CDR3 reads CASSPGGLLSYEQYF. The CDR3 coding sequence is TGTGCCAGCAGTCCTGGGGGACTGCTCTCCTACGAGCAGTACTTC. V and J are TRBV27 and TRBJ2-7; a weak D match, TRBD2 (6 bases). Germline CDR1 and CDR2: MNHEY and SMNVEV (reference sequence). Trimming took off 5 bases at V and 0 bases at J, with 14 bases between the two ends. The CDR3 has 15 amino acids.

The chain is built from TRBV27 and TRBJ2-3; TRBD2 agrees at 11 bases. This CDR3 has 17 amino acids. The J segment lost 6 bases and the V segment lost 8 bases, leaving 16 bases of the junction unmatched. Germline lookup yields CDR1 MNHEY and CDR2 SMNVEV (reference sequence). DNA for the CDR3: TGTGCCAGCGGGAGGACTAGCGGGCCGGCCCCGCAGGATACGCAGTATTTT. It translates to CASGRTSGPAPQDTQYF.

The chain links TRBV19 to TRBJ1-2; D gene ambiguous. Germline V lookup: CDR1 LNHDA, CDR2 SQIVND (reference sequence). Trimming left V 9 bases short and J 1 base short, with 12 bases between. CDR3 length: 13 residues. In nucleotides, the CDR3 is TGTGCCAGCACAAGTGGTCTTAACTATGGCTACACCTTC. Amino acid sequence: CASTSGLNYGYTF.